This entry concerns a single T cell receptor beta chain. Antigen: not known. The data were produced by immunoSEQ multiplex PCR, yet TCRdb's version contains in-frame clones alone and is incomplete. This table holds over 200,000 clones, roughly 94% found once. After removal of 1 base from V and 0 bases from J, the junction contained 5 bases not matched to a gene. The CDR3 is made up of 17 amino acids. The germline V gene encodes CDR1 SGHRS and CDR2 YFSETQ. The sample comes from a study of T cell responses to AZD1222 COVID-19 vaccine. General study findings and limits: Donors skewed white British and female; clonal diversity was possibly underestimated. All repertoire sampling was performed exclusively after the peak T cell response. Reportedly, close to half of spike-specific TCRs are directed against unmutated variant regions.

This receptor was identified in an adult who received the MenACWY meningococcal vaccine as a control. This rearrangement joins TRBV5-1 to TRBJ2-3, with TRBD2 matching over 10 bases. The input for sequencing was peripheral blood, taken 28 days after the second dose of the MenACWY control vaccine. CDR3 coding DNA: TGCGCCAGCAGCTTGCCAGCGGGGGGGGCTAGCACAGATACGCAGTATTTT. This sequence encodes CASSLPAGGASTDTQYF.